This T cell receptor (beta chain) was retrieved from a study of immune reconstitution after stem cell transplant in scleroderma. Looked up from germline, CDR1 is MNHNS and CDR2 is SASEGT. Trimming stripped 5 bases from V and 3 bases from J, with 15 bases between. This CDR3 spans 15 amino acids. TCRdb ran MiXCR on the RT-PCR reads and lists one entry per CDR3 protein. Counted here are 2,000 to 3,000 distinct CDR3 sequences, under 13% occurring once; the ten biggest clones make up around 15%. This clonotype is classed as large (0.1 to 1%). The V call is TRBV6-1, the J call TRBJ2-3; tentatively, D is TRBD2 (6 bases). This clonotype was sampled from a female donor with systemic sclerosis. The specimen was collected before or after autologous hematopoietic stem cell transplantation (not recorded which). In nucleotides, the CDR3 is TGTGCCAGCAGTAATCTAGCGTGGGAAACAGATACGCAGTATTTT. It yields the protein CASSNLAWETDTQYF.